These T cell receptor beta chains were read from a single sample in a study of blood T cell repertoires in COVID-19. The protocol was immunoSEQ multiplex PCR, while the TCRdb copy is restricted to in-frame clones and leaves out a portion. The table has about 140,000 clones, just over 85% seen once; the top ten hold 1.5%. Sample: peripheral blood. Receptors were obtained from an older woman with acute or convalescent COVID-19. Both conserved end residues are part of each CDR3. Fields, in order: D gene, J gene, CDR3 length, V gene, clone size, CDR3 protein, CDR3 DNA. D genes are given only for firm matches. Only some rows state a clone size, as once, few, many or a class for expanded clones.

>.|TRBJ2-2|13|TRBV6-2/TRBV6-3|few
CASSYPGAGELFF
TGTGCCAGCAGTTACCCGGGGGCCGGGGAGCTGTTTTTT
>TRBD1|TRBJ1-1|14|TRBV5-1|.
CASSSGTGNTEAFF
TGCGCCAGCAGCTCCGGGACAGGGAACACTGAAGCTTTCTTT
>.|TRBJ1-2|12|TRBV7-9|.
CASTPGDSGYTF
TGTGCCAGCACCCCCGGGGATTCGGGCTACACCTTC
>.|TRBJ2-7|15|TRBV5-1|.
CASSGQGLLSYEQYF
TGCGCCAGCAGCGGGCAGGGGCTCTTGTCCTACGAGCAGTACTTC
>.|TRBJ2-7|15|TRBV28|.
CASSLPGGPSYEQYF
TGTGCCAGCAGTTTACCGGGGGGCCCCTCCTACGAGCAGTACTTC
>TRBD1|TRBJ1-1|15|TRBV19|.
CASRKRQGLNTEAFF
TGTGCCAGTAGGAAAAGACAGGGGTTGAACACTGAAGCTTTCTTT
>.|TRBJ2-2|13|TRBV12-3/TRBV12-4|.
CASSLGDTGELFF
TGTGCCAGCAGTTTGGGCGACACCGGGGAGCTGTTTTTT
>.|TRBJ1-3|14|TRBV7-6|few
CASSLTRSGNTIYF
TGTGCCAGCAGCCTGACGAGGAGCGGAAACACCATATATTTT
>TRBD1|TRBJ1-2|13|TRBV5-4|.
CASSFDRGHGYTF
TGTGCCAGCAGCTTCGACAGGGGTCATGGCTACACCTTC
>.|TRBJ1-1|13|TRBV2|.
CASRGLPNTEAFF
TGTGCCAGCAGGGGACTACCGAACACTGAAGCTTTCTTT
>.|TRBJ1-5|17|TRBV4-1|.
CASSQDGGVAKGKPQHF
TGCGCCAGCAGCCAAGATGGAGGGGTAGCGAAAGGGAAGCCCCAGCATTTT
>.|TRBJ1-4|13|TRBV12-3/TRBV12-4|.
CASSLNTNEKLFF
TGTGCCAGCAGTTTAAACACGAATGAAAAACTGTTTTTT
>TRBD1|TRBJ2-1|14|TRBV7-2|.
CASRRDRDYNEQFF
TGTGCCAGCAGACGGGACAGGGACTACAATGAGCAGTTCTTC
>.|TRBJ2-5|11|TRBV2|.
CASSPEPTQYF
TGTGCCAGCTCACCTGAGCCGACCCAGTACTTC
>.|TRBJ1-1|14|TRBV2|.
CASSGGGVWTEAFF
TGTGCCAGCAGTGGGGGGGGCGTGTGGACTGAAGCTTTCTTT
>TRBD1|TRBJ1-5|15|TRBV7-2|.
CASSLTRDRDQPQHF
TGTGCCAGCAGCTTGACCCGGGACAGGGATCAGCCCCAGCATTTT
>TRBD1|TRBJ1-1|12|TRBV5-1|.
CASSGTGGWAFF
TGCGCCAGCAGCGGGACAGGGGGCTGGGCTTTCTTT
>.|TRBJ2-1|15|TRBV5-1|.
CASSLGHTSYNEQFF
TGCGCCAGCAGCCTGGGACATACCTCCTACAATGAGCAGTTCTTC
>.|TRBJ1-1|13|TRBV3-1/TRBV3-2|.
CASSRQENTEAFF
TGTGCCAGCAGCCGACAGGAGAACACTGAAGCTTTCTTT
>.|TRBJ1-3|15|TRBV5-6|.
CASSQAGGGRNTIYF
TGTGCCAGCAGCCAGGCGGGGGGAGGTCGGAACACCATATATTTT
>TRBD1|TRBJ2-2|17|TRBV27|.
CASSLFDLGTAHGELFF
TGTGCCAGCAGTCTATTCGACCTTGGGACAGCCCACGGGGAGCTGTTTTTT
>.|TRBJ1-3|16|TRBV5-1|.
CASSLDGVRSGNTIYF
TGCGCCAGCAGCTTGGACGGAGTCCGCTCTGGAAACACCATATATTTT
>TRBD1|TRBJ1-2|19|TRBV4-1|.
CASSQEGPTTGGQAYGYTF
TGCGCCAGCAGCCAAGAGGGACCTACGACAGGGGGCCAAGCCTATGGCTACACCTTC
>.|TRBJ2-1|13|TRBV27|.
CASSLGGWNEQFF
TGTGCCAGCAGTTTGGGGGGTTGGAATGAGCAGTTCTTC
>TRBD2|TRBJ2-5|15|TRBV29-1|.
CSVLTSGGFQETQYF
TGCAGCGTCCTTACTAGCGGGGGGTTCCAAGAGACCCAGTACTTC
>TRBD1|TRBJ1-6|16|TRBV9|.
CASSVGTGLGNSPLHF
TGTGCCAGCAGCGTAGGGACAGGGCTGGGGAATTCACCCCTCCACTTT
>.|TRBJ2-3|14|TRBV5-6|.
CASSSGGGTDTQYF
TGTGCCAGCAGCTCAGGGGGAGGTACAGATACGCAGTATTTT
>.|TRBJ1-4|13|TRBV30|.
CAWTGSGDEKLFF
TGTGCCTGGACGGGCAGCGGCGATGAAAAACTGTTTTTT
>.|TRBJ1-4|14|TRBV5-4|.
CASSLDSTNEKLFF
TGTGCCAGCAGCTTGGACAGTACCAATGAAAAACTGTTTTTT
>.|TRBJ1-4|15|TRBV11-2|.
CASSLLQGLGEKLFF
TGTGCCAGCAGCTTACTTCAGGGTTTAGGTGAAAAACTGTTTTTT
>TRBD1|TRBJ1-2|14|TRBV7-3|once
CASSVDRGGSGYTF
TGTGCCAGCAGCGTAGACAGGGGGGGAAGCGGCTACACCTTC
>.|TRBJ1-1|12|TRBV11-2|.
CASSPGVTEAFF
TGTGCCAGCAGCCCAGGGGTCACTGAAGCTTTCTTT
>TRBD1|TRBJ2-3|16|TRBV2|few
CASRLSGDRGTDTQYF
TGTGCCAGCAGGCTGAGCGGGGACAGGGGCACAGATACGCAGTATTTT
>.|TRBJ1-6|14|TRBV9|.
CASSLSSYNSPLHF
TGTGCCAGCAGCCTGAGCTCCTATAATTCACCCCTCCACTTT
>TRBD1|TRBJ1-2|14|TRBV6-5|.
CASRSGQAATGYTF
TGTGCCAGCAGGTCGGGACAGGCGGCCACTGGCTACACCTTC
>.|TRBJ1-5|14|TRBV7-9|.
CASQSGAGNQPQHF
TGTGCCAGTCAAAGCGGGGCAGGAAATCAGCCCCAGCATTTT
>TRBD1|TRBJ2-5|15|TRBV5-1|.
CASSLGQGAQETQYF
TGCGCCAGCAGCCTGGGACAGGGGGCCCAAGAGACCCAGTACTTC
>TRBD2|TRBJ2-7|15|TRBV27|.
CASSLGTSGAYEQYF
TGTGCCAGCAGCCTCGGGACTAGCGGCGCCTACGAGCAGTACTTC
>TRBD1|TRBJ1-2|14|TRBV4-3|.
CASSQETGGRGYTF
TGCGCCAGCAGCCAAGAGACAGGGGGCCGGGGCTACACCTTC
>.|TRBJ2-1|13|TRBV12-3/TRBV12-4|.
CASSLRLLNEQFF
TGTGCCAGCAGTTTAAGACTTTTGAATGAGCAGTTCTTC
>TRBD1|TRBJ1-2|14|TRBV9|.
CASSARQGRRGYTF
TGTGCCAGCAGCGCCCGACAGGGCCGGAGGGGCTACACCTTC
>.|TRBJ1-2|13|TRBV30|.
CAWSESQNYGYTF
TGTGCCTGGAGTGAAAGTCAGAACTATGGCTACACCTTC
>TRBD1|TRBJ2-1|14|TRBV30|.
CAWSVRTGVNEQFF
TGTGCCTGGAGTGTACGGACAGGGGTCAATGAGCAGTTCTTC
>.|TRBJ1-2|13|TRBV29-1|.
CSVMASERDGYTF
TGCAGCGTAATGGCCTCGGAGAGGGATGGCTACACCTTC
>TRBD1|TRBJ2-5|16|TRBV5-4|.
CASSHPGTGGGETQYF
TGTGCCAGCAGTCATCCCGGGACAGGGGGGGGAGAGACCCAGTACTTC
>TRBD2|TRBJ2-1|15|TRBV28|.
CASSPPSGGRDEQFF
TGTGCCAGCAGTCCCCCCAGCGGGGGGAGGGATGAGCAGTTCTTC
>.|TRBJ2-3|16|TRBV5-1|.
CASSLEALASSDTQYF
TGCGCCAGCAGCTTGGAGGCGTTGGCTAGCTCAGATACGCAGTATTTT
>TRBD2|TRBJ2-7|17|TRBV6-4|.
CASRPPVISGEPYEQYF
TGTGCCAGCAGGCCCCCAGTAATTAGCGGGGAACCCTACGAGCAGTACTTC
>TRBD1|TRBJ2-2|16|TRBV30|.
CAWRPPGQGKAGELFF
TGTGCCTGGAGGCCTCCGGGACAGGGGAAAGCCGGGGAGCTGTTTTTT
>.|TRBJ1-1|13|TRBV19|.
CASSEHMNTEAFF
TGTGCCAGTAGCGAACATATGAACACTGAAGCTTTCTTT
>.|TRBJ1-2|14|TRBV20-1|.
CSASSGVGNYGYTF
TGCAGTGCTAGTTCGGGGGTGGGCAACTATGGCTACACCTTC
>.|TRBJ1-1|16|TRBV25-1|.
CASSDAQGVGETEAFF
TGTGCCAGCAGTGATGCACAGGGAGTGGGTGAGACTGAAGCTTTCTTT
>TRBD1|TRBJ1-1|15|TRBV7-2|.
CASSPLQGAHTEAFF
TGTGCCAGCAGCCCGCTTCAGGGGGCGCACACTGAAGCTTTCTTT
>TRBD1|TRBJ1-5|18|TRBV18|.
CASSPADRGANSNQPQHF
TGTGCCAGCTCACCAGCTGACAGGGGTGCCAATAGCAATCAGCCCCAGCATTTT
>TRBD1|TRBJ1-2|15|TRBV28|.
CASRQGNVVNYGYTF
TGTGCCAGCAGACAGGGGAACGTTGTTAACTATGGCTACACCTTC
>TRBD2|TRBJ2-3|15|TRBV4-2|.
CASSQDRGGTDTQYF
TGTGCCAGCAGCCAAGATCGCGGGGGGACAGATACGCAGTATTTT
>TRBD2|TRBJ2-3|20|TRBV29-1|.
CSVYKTGLIGGGARTDTQYF
TGCAGCGTTTACAAAACGGGATTGATTGGCGGGGGGGCTCGCACAGATACGCAGTATTTT
>TRBD1|TRBJ2-7|16|TRBV7-9|.
CASSSRWTGRSYEQYF
TGTGCCAGCAGCTCACGATGGACAGGGAGGTCCTACGAGCAGTACTTC
>.|TRBJ2-3|12|TRBV29-1|.
CSVEEITDTQYF
TGCAGCGTTGAGGAGATCACAGATACGCAGTATTTT
>TRBD1|TRBJ2-7|15|TRBV5-1|.
CASSRGQGAAGEQYF
TGCGCCAGCAGCAGAGGACAGGGGGCTGCGGGAGAGCAGTACTTC